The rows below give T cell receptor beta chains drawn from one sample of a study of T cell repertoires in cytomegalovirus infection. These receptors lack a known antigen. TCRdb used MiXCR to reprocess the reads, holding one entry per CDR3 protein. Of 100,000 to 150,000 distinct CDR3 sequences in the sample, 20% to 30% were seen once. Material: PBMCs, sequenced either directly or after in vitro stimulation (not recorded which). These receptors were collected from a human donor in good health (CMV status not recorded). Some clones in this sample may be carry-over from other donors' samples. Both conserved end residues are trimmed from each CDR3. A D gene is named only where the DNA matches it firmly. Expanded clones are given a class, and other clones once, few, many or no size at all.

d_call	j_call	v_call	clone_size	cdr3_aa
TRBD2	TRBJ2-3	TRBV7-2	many	ASSPPSGASTDTQY
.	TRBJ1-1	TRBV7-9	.	ASRPTGNTEAF
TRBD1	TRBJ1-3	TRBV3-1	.	ASSHRDRTGNTIY
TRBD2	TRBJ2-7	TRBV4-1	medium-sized	ASSQVIAAGGPLGEQY
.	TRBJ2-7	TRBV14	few	ASSQGNSYEQY
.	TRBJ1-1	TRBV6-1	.	ASTVSGGLKNTEAF
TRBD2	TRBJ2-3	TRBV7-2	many	ASSARLSSGRIPDTQY
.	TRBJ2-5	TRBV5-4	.	ASSLDQEGTQY
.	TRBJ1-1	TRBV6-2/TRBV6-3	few	ASRPITDYTEAF
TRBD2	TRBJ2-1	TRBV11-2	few	ASSLFALAAQRDEQF
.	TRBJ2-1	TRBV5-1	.	ASSPEASRSEQF
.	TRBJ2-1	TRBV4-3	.	ASSLQTVGSYNEQF
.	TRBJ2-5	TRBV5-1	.	ASSLRGLETQY
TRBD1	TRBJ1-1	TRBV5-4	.	ASRPTGVTTEAF
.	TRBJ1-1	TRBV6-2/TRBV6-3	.	ASSSTGYAEAF
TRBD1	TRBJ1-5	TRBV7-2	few	ASSSRDRGRNQPQH
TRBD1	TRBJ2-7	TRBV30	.	AWRGGQGSPYEQY
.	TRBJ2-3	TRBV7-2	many	ASSLRGSTDTQY
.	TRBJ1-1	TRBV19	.	ASSMGMNTEAF
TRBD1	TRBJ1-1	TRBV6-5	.	ASSYSPQGAHMNTEAF
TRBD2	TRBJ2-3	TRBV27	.	ASSSSGLAGGTQN
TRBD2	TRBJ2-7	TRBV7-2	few	ASSSGLAGVAEQY
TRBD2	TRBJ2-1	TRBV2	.	ASTRGLAGMNEQF
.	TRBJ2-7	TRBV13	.	ASSSTSHSTYEQY
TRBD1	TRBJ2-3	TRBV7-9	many	ASSLGRTGGAADTQY
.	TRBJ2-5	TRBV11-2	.	ASSRSGPETQY
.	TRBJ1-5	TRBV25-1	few	ASSEVGSNQPQH
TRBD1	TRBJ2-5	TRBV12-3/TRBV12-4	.	ASSTGTGGTQY
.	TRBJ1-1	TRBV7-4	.	ASSSPGRTEAF
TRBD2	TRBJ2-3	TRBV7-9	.	ASILSGLAGTDTQY
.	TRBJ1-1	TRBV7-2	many	ASSLARTVNTEAF